This T cell receptor beta chain was captured in a study of shared clonotypes between healthy human individuals. Terminally differentiated effector memory CD45RA+ cells were excluded from the naive CD8 cells, which were CD45RO-negative and positively selected for CCR7. Whole-study results and caveats: Roughly 5% of naive CD4 clonotypes were common to a handful of donors. The study generally estimated greater richness for naive than memory subsets.

V was trimmed by 4 bases and J by 6 bases, leaving 17 bases between them. The CDR3 is made up of 14 amino acids. Germline-derived CDR1 and CDR2 are SGDLS and YYNGEE. Data came from immunoSEQ multiplex PCR; TCRdb stores just in-frame clones and leaves some out. The sample comprises some 2.1 million clones, 93% of which are singletons, and approximately 1.6% rests with the top ten. In regard to this clone: Its antigen is not known.

This rearrangement joins TRBV9 to TRBJ2-7; possible D gene TRBD2, 5 bases. The sample consisted of naive CD8+ T cells from PBMCs. The sequence derives from a man aged 18 to 30 in good health. Some clones in this sample may be carry-over from other donors' samples. CDR3: CASSSLMAGGEQYF. CDR3 DNA: TGTGCCAGCAGCTCGCTCATGGCGGGCGGCGAGCAGTACTTC.